The 20 T cell receptor beta chains below were found in one sample sequenced in a study of blood T cell repertoires in COVID-19. TCRdb's copy holds only in-frame clones and misses some; the assay was immunoSEQ multiplex PCR. The table lists about 83,000 clones, 70% to 90% of them singletons. The sequencing input was peripheral blood. The receptors stem from a woman of 80 years or more with acute or convalescent COVID-19.

This sequence joins TRBV23-1 and TRBJ1-3; D is uncertain. TRBV23-1 is annotated as an ORF whose role is uncertain. The CDR3 length is 17 residues. The ends were cut back, 1 base at V and 0 bases at J, with 13 bases in the middle. The CDR3 DNA is TGCGCCAGCAGTCAATGCGTCCCGTTGAGCTCTGGAAACACCATATATTTT. It yields the protein CASSQCVPLSSGNTIYF.

The chain links TRBV11-3 to TRBJ2-7; tentative D call: TRBD2 (6 bases). Per germline, CDR1 SGHNT and CDR2 YENEEA. Trimming removed 3 bases at V and 7 bases at J, with 10 bases between. CDR3 length equals 12 residues. For the CDR3, the DNA is TGTGCCAGCAGCTTTCCCGGGGGAGAGCAGTACTTC. Its translation is CASSFPGGEQYF.

To note about this clone: This specimen includes other DNA sequences encoding the same CDR3. The gene calls are TRBV6-6 and TRBJ1-3, with 10 bases matching TRBD1. The CDR3 has 16 amino acids. Germline V gene sequence: CDR1 MNHNY, CDR2 SVGAGI (reference sequence). J was trimmed by 2 bases and V by 2 bases; bases with no gene match: 3. The CDR3 DNA reads TGTGCCAGCAGTTACAGGGGACAGGGGACTGGAAACACCATATATTTT. It specifies CASSYRGQGTGNTIYF.

J is TRBJ1-2 and V is TRBV9; 9 bases align to TRBD1. Germline CDR1 and CDR2: SGDLS and YYNGEE. Germline trimming cut 0 bases from V and 5 bases from J; bases unmatched to any gene: 11. This CDR3 is built from 17 residues. CDR3 in amino acids: CASSVATTGQGEYGYTF. CDR3 nucleotides: TGTGCCAGCAGCGTAGCTACAACGGGACAGGGCGAATATGGCTACACCTTC.

The chain employs TRBV29-1 and TRBJ1-5; tentative D call: TRBD1 (5 bases). The CDR3 contains 12 residues. Trimming removed 4 bases at V and 6 bases at J, with 10 bases between. The germline CDR1 and CDR2 sequences are SQVTM and ANQGSEA. CDR3 sequence (DNA): TGCAGCGTTGTTCAGGGAGGTCAGCCCCAGCATTTT. Its translation: CSVVQGGQPQHF.

The rearrangement joins TRBV9 to TRBJ1-2; no clear D gene. The germline gives CDR1 SGDLS, CDR2 YYNGEE. Trimming removed 1 base from V and 8 bases from J, with 15 bases in between. This CDR3 has 14 amino acids. The CDR3: CASSVIAGEGGYTF. DNA of the CDR3: TGTGCCAGCAGCGTAATAGCCGGGGAGGGAGGCTACACCTTC.

This sequence joins TRBV10-1 and TRBJ2-3, with 9 bases lining up with TRBD2. CDR3 length: 16 amino acids. The J segment lost 5 bases and the V segment lost 0 bases, leaving 6 bases of the junction unmatched. The V gene's germline CDR1 is WNHNN and CDR2 SYGVQD (reference sequence). The CDR3 spells CASSESRSGGLDTQYF. DNA for the CDR3: TGCGCCAGCAGTGAGTCCAGAAGCGGGGGGCTAGATACGCAGTATTTT.

This clone showed up just a few times. The chain uses TRBV6-2 or TRBV6-3 and TRBJ1-5; 9 nucleotides agree with TRBD1. The germline V gene encodes CDR1 MNHEY and CDR2 SVGEGT. This CDR3 spans 14 amino acids. The V and J ends lost 5 bases and 9 bases, in that order; junction bases with no gene match: 8. The DNA for the CDR3 is TGTGCCAGCAGTACGGACAGGGGCATAACGCCCCAGCATTTT. Its protein is CASSTDRGITPQHF.

The chain uses TRBV5-4 and TRBJ1-1; 9 nucleotides agree with TRBD1. CDR1 and CDR2 (germline): SGHNT, YYREEE (reference sequence). The CDR3 has 15 amino acids. V lost 2 bases to trimming and J lost 4 bases; unmatched junction nucleotides: 6. The DNA of the CDR3 is TGTGCCAGCAGCTTAAAACAGGGGGCGGCCACTGAAGCTTTCTTT. It codes for CASSLKQGAATEAFF. Looking up the rest from reference TRBV5-4 and TRBJ1-1 gives the full variable domain: ETGVTQSPTHLIKTRGQQVTLRCSSQSGHNTVSWYQQALGQGPQFIFQYYREEENGRGNFPPRFSGLQFPNYSSELNVNALELDDSALYLCASSLKQGAATEAFFGQGTRLTVV.

V and J are TRBV24-1 and TRBJ2-5, with 13 bases fitting TRBD2. Germline loops: CDR1 KGHDR, CDR2 SFDVKD. Trimming cost V 5 bases and J 1 base; bases outside gene matches: 3. This CDR3 contains 16 residues. CDR3 sequence reads: CATSVRLAGGQETQYF. The CDR3 nucleotides read TGTGCCACCAGTGTAAGACTAGCGGGGGGCCAAGAGACCCAGTACTTC.

The rearrangement links TRBV27 to TRBJ2-1; 9 bases are shared with TRBD1. The V segment lost 8 bases and the J segment 8 bases; nucleotides outside the gene matches: 13. The CDR3 length is 15 residues. Germline V gene data show CDR1 as MNHEY and CDR2 as SMNVEV (reference sequence). CDR3 region: CASRGRDRAGDEQFF. DNA of the CDR3: TGTGCCAGCCGGGGCCGGGACAGGGCTGGCGATGAGCAGTTCTTC.

CDR3: CASSLTQGGQPQHF. CDR3 nucleotides: TGTGCCAGCAGTCTAACCCAGGGTGGTCAGCCCCAGCATTTT. This chain uses TRBV2 with TRBJ1-5, with D perhaps TRBD1 (5 bases). Trimming pared 5 bases from V and 6 bases from J, leaving 14 bases between. This CDR3 has 14 amino acids. In germline, CDR1 is SNHLY, CDR2 FYNNEI.

The chain uses TRBV5-6 and TRBJ1-2; no clear D gene. The V gene lost 0 bases and the J gene lost 0 bases, with 9 bases spanning the gap. This CDR3 is built from 15 residues. Germline-derived CDR1 and CDR2 are SGHDT and YYEEEE. The DNA for the CDR3 is TGTGCCAGCAGCTTGGGGTGGAGATCTAACTATGGCTACACCTTC. This codes for CASSLGWRSNYGYTF.

This clone was recorded only once. The J gene is TRBJ2-2, the V gene TRBV18; 7 nucleotides match TRBD1. The CDR3 loop spans 20 amino acids. The V gene's germline CDR1 is KGHSH and CDR2 LQKENI. With 5 bases clipped from V and 0 bases from J, the junction kept 18 bases outside the gene matches. CDR3: CASSKEKQGKGGANTGELFF. Written as DNA, the CDR3 is TGTGCCAGCTCAAAGGAGAAACAGGGAAAAGGGGGCGCGAACACCGGGGAGCTGTTTTTT.

The rearrangement joins TRBV10-3 to TRBJ1-5; D remains ambiguous. The germline CDR1 and CDR2 sequences are ENHRY and SYGVKD. Trimming took 2 bases from V and 0 from J, leaving 8 bases between them. This CDR3 has 15 residues. This CDR3 reads CAISEGGNSNQPQHF. The CDR3, as DNA: TGTGCCATCAGTGAGGGCGGGAATAGCAATCAGCCCCAGCATTTT.

V and J are TRBV3-1 (or the pseudogene TRBV3-2) and TRBJ2-7; 9 nucleotides line up with TRBD1. Per the germline V gene, CDR1 is LGHDT and CDR2 is YNNKEL (reference sequence). This CDR3 contains 14 residues. The ends lost 7 bases at V and 4 bases at J; junction bases unmatched: 8. This chain's CDR3 is CASTLGTGRYEQYF. Here the CDR3 DNA reads TGTGCCAGCACCCTCGGGACAGGGCGTTACGAGCAGTACTTC.

A few counts support this clone. The chain recombines TRBV12-3 or TRBV12-4 with TRBJ2-2; possible D gene TRBD2, 7 bases. The CDR3 extends over 13 amino acids. V was clipped by 10 bases and J by 3 bases, with 12 bases between them. The CDR3: CATKGGHTGELFF. CDR3 nucleotides: TGTGCCACCAAGGGGGGGCACACCGGGGAGCTGTTTTTT.

The rearrangement links TRBV7-2 to TRBJ2-2; 7 bases are a match to TRBD1. The CDR3 runs 15 residues. The junction had 5 bases not matched to a gene; V was cut back by 5 bases and J by 2 bases. CDR1 is SGHTA and CDR2 is FQGNSA in the germline V gene. The CDR3 is CASSRDRSNTGELFF. The CDR3, as DNA: TGTGCCAGCAGCAGGGACAGATCCAACACCGGGGAGCTGTTTTTT.

The chain recombines TRBV4-1 with TRBJ1-5, with 10 bases that match TRBD1. Looked up from germline, CDR1 is MGHRA and CDR2 is YSYEKL. V was pared by 2 bases and J by 4 bases, with 5 bases of the junction left unmatched. The CDR3 spans 16 residues. The CDR3 loop reads CASSQFGTGENQPQHF. CDR3 bases: TGCGCCAGCAGCCAATTTGGGACAGGGGAAAATCAGCCCCAGCATTTT.

The chain has TRBV6-2 or TRBV6-3 and TRBJ2-1; 9 positions agree with TRBD2. CDR1 is MNHEY, CDR2 SVGEGT, per germline. The CDR3 runs 15 residues. V lost 4 bases and J lost 4; bases outside the gene matches: 5. Here the CDR3 reads CASSSSGGRYNEQFF. Written as DNA, the CDR3 is TGTGCCAGCAGTTCCAGCGGGGGGCGGTACAATGAGCAGTTCTTC.